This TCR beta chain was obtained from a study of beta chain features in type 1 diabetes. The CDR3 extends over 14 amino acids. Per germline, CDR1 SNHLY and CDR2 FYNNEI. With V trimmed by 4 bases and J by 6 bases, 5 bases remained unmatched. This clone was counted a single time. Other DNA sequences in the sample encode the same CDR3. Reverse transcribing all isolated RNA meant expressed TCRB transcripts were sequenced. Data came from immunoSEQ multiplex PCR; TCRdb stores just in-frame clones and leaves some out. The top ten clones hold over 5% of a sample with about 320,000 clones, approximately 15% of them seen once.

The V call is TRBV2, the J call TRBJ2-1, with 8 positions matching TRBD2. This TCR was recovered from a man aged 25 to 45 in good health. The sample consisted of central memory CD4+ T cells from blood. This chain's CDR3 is CASSGSGRINEQFF. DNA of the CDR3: TGTGCCAGCAGTGGCAGCGGGAGAATCAATGAGCAGTTCTTC.